The T cell receptor (beta chain) described here comes from a study of cytomegalovirus exposure and HLA in healthy donors. Study outcomes and limitations: Data from an earlier analysis indicated that most TCR beta V segments were productive either about 87% or about 30% of the time. Beyond CMV serostatus, there was no information to go on about immune exposure.

Researchers ran the PCR with 60 Vbeta and 13 Jbeta primers. Here immunoSEQ multiplex PCR was the method, and the copy in TCRdb shows in-frame clones only, minus some. The repertoire holds roughly 180,000 clones, with roughly 83% as singletons. With regard to this clone: The target antigen is unknown.

The sample comprised PBMCs. The receptor was derived from a boy aged 2 to 10 in good health and CMV-seronegative.

The DNA for the CDR3 is TGTGCCAGCAGCGGGGCGGGAGATTATAGAGACATTCAGTACTTC. It translates to CASSGAGDYRDIQYF. J is TRBJ2-4 and V is TRBV9; 7 bases are shared with TRBD2. After removal of 3 bases from V and 8 bases from J, the junction contained 11 bases not matched to a gene. The CDR3 is 15 residues long. Germline assignment: CDR1 SGDLS and CDR2 YYNGEE. Supplemented by reference TRBV9 and TRBJ2-4, the full variable domain reads DSGVTQTPKHLITATGQRVTLRCSPRSGDLSVYWYQQSLDQGLQFLIQYYNGEERAKGNILERFSAQQFPDLHSELNLSSLELGDSALYFCASSGAGDYRDIQYFGAGTRLSVL.